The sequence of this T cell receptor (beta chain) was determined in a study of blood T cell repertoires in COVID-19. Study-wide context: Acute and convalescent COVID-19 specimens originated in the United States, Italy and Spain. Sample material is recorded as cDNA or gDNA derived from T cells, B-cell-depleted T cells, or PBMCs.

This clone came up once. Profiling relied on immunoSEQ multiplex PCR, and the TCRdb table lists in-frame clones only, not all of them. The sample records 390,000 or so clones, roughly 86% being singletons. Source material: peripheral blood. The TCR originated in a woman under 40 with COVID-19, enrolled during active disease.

In DNA form, the CDR3 reads TGTGCCAGCTCGGGGTTCGAGCAGTACTTC. Its protein is CASSGFEQYF. The chain recombines TRBV28 with TRBJ2-7; tentative D call: TRBD2 (5 bases). V shed 8 bases and J shed 6 bases, with 8 bases lying between them. The germline V gene has CDR1 MDHEN and CDR2 SYDVKM. This CDR3 contains 10 residues. The whole variable domain, filled in from reference TRBV28 and TRBJ2-7, reads DVKVTQSSRYLVKRTGEKVFLECVQDMDHENMFWYRQDPGLGLRLIYFSYDVKMKEKGDIPEGYSVSREKKERFSLILESASTNQTSMYLCASSGFEQYFGPGTRLTVT.